This is a list of T cell receptor beta chains from one sample in a study of CD8 T cells in Susac syndrome. Using its own MiXCR run on the immunoSEQ multiplex PCR reads, TCRdb lists one record per CDR3 protein. The sample shows roughly 88,000 distinct CDR3 sequences, 90% to 97% of them seen only once. Input material: CD8+ T cells from PBMCs. The receptors originated from a human donor with Susac syndrome. Each CDR3 is given with its conserved first and last residue. The D gene is left open where the match is weak. Only some rows state a clone size, as once, few, many or a class for expanded clones.

j_gene | v_gene | abundance | d_gene | CDR3nt | CDR3aa
TRBJ2-2 | TRBV30 | - | - | TGTGCCTGGAGCGGAGTGAACACCGGGGAGCTGTTTTTT | CAWSGVNTGELFF
TRBJ2-5 | TRBV25-1 | - | - | TGTGCCAGCAGTGGGAGGGAGAGCCAGTACTTC | CASSGRESQYF
TRBJ2-1 | TRBV25-1 | - | - | TGTGCCAGCAGTGAATATGCGATTTCCAATGAGCAGTTCTTC | CASSEYAISNEQFF
TRBJ1-2 | TRBV12-3/TRBV12-4 | - | - | TGTGCCAGCAGTTTAGGAAAAGCTAACTATGGCTACACCTTC | CASSLGKANYGYTF
TRBJ1-1 | TRBV7-9 | - | TRBD1 | TGTGCCAGCAGCACCCGACAGGGCCAAGCTGAAGCTTTCTTT | CASSTRQGQAEAFF
TRBJ2-3 | TRBV28 | - | - | TGTGCCAGCAGTTTGTCCCAGAGCACAGATACGCAGTATTTT | CASSLSQSTDTQYF
TRBJ2-5 | TRBV9 | - | TRBD1 | TGTGCCAGCAGCGCGCGGACAGGGGTTCAAGAGACCCAGTACTTC | CASSARTGVQETQYF
TRBJ1-1 | TRBV20-1 | - | - | TGCAGTCGCCCGTTTTGGGGGGGGGCCACTGAAGCTTTCTTT | CSRPFWGGATEAFF
TRBJ1-1 | TRBV30 | - | - | TGTGCCTGGAGGCCGGGATCTCACACTGAAGCTTTCTTT | CAWRPGSHTEAFF
TRBJ2-2 | TRBV5-6 | - | - | TGTGCCTCCCGGTGGGGCGCGAACACCGGGGAGCTGTTTTTT | CASRWGANTGELFF
TRBJ2-3 | TRBV4-3 | - | TRBD2 | TGCGCCAGCAGCCAAGAGGCGCGGGCTAGCGGGAGCACAGATACGCAGTATTTT | CASSQEARASGSTDTQYF
TRBJ2-5 | TRBV27 | - | TRBD2 | TGTGCCAGCAGTTTCGGTGGCAGGGAGGGGGAGACCCAGTACTTC | CASSFGGREGETQYF
TRBJ2-1 | TRBV6-4 | - | TRBD2 | TGTGCCAGCAGTGAGGCTAGCGGGAGTCGGGGTGAGCAGTTCTTC | CASSEASGSRGEQFF
TRBJ2-1 | TRBV29-1 | once | - | TGCAGCGTTGAAGTTAGGGTGGATGAGCAGTTCTTC | CSVEVRVDEQFF
TRBJ2-1 | TRBV14 | - | TRBD2 | TGTGCCAGCAGCCAGTTAGCGGGGGGCTACAATGAGCAGTTCTTC | CASSQLAGGYNEQFF
TRBJ2-5 | TRBV7-9 | - | TRBD2 | TGTGCCCTCGCCGAAAGGGTAGCGGGAGAAGAGACCCAGTACTTC | CALAERVAGEETQYF
TRBJ1-2 | TRBV20-1 | - | - | TGCAGTGCTCGGCCTCAGGGTGTTAGCTACACCTTC | CSARPQGVSYTF
TRBJ1-1 | TRBV5-6 | - | - | TGTGCCAGCAGCCTCGGACGGGGGAACACTGAAGCTTTCTTT | CASSLGRGNTEAFF
TRBJ2-2 | TRBV29-1 | - | - | TGCAGCGTTGAAGTTGGGGGTAGGACCGGGGAGCTGTTTTTT | CSVEVGGRTGELFF
TRBJ2-3 | TRBV13 | once | - | TGTGCCAGCAGCTTAAAGGGGGGAGCAGATACGCAGTATTTT | CASSLKGGADTQYF
TRBJ2-1 | TRBV27 | - | TRBD1 | TGTGCCAGCAGTTATGCGGGACAGGTTTACAATGAGCAGTTCTTC | CASSYAGQVYNEQFF
TRBJ2-4 | TRBV5-1 | - | TRBD1 | TGCGCCAGCAGCTTGGGAGGGGGCGACATTCAGTACTTC | CASSLGGGDIQYF
TRBJ2-1 | TRBV20-1 | - | TRBD2 | TGCAGTGCTAGAGATACATGGACTAGCGCCTTAAATGAGCAGTTCTTC | CSARDTWTSALNEQFF
TRBJ1-3 | TRBV6-1 | - | - | TGTGCCAGCAGTCCCTATCTGGACAGCTCTGGAAACACCATATATTTT | CASSPYLDSSGNTIYF
TRBJ2-5 | TRBV5-4 | - | - | TGTGCCAGCAGCTTGGTAGTAGGGGCAGAGACCCAGTACTTC | CASSLVVGAETQYF
TRBJ2-1 | TRBV4-1 | - | - | TGCGCCAGCAGCCTCGGGACTGGGTGGGCCCTTGAGCAGTTCTTC | CASSLGTGWALEQFF
TRBJ2-1 | TRBV20-1 | - | - | TGCAGTGCTAGTTCGGGCCTACTAGCCCGTTACAATGAGCAGTTCTTC | CSASSGLLARYNEQFF
TRBJ2-4 | TRBV7-9 | - | - | TGTGCCAGCAGCCAAGGAGGTCCAGGGTCCAGTCGCATTCAGTACTTC | CASSQGGPGSSRIQYF
TRBJ2-1 | TRBV12-3/TRBV12-4 | - | - | TGTGCCAGCGGTACCGGACTCAACAATGAGCAGTTCTTC | CASGTGLNNEQFF
TRBJ2-5 | TRBV11-2 | - | - | TGTGCCAGCACCCCAGTGGGGCTCGAGACCCAGTACTTC | CASTPVGLETQYF
TRBJ1-1 | TRBV4-3 | - | - | TGCGCCAGCGCCAACCGGGCAGGGCGTACTGAAGCTTTCTTT | CASANRAGRTEAFF
TRBJ1-2 | TRBV7-9 | - | TRBD1 | TGTGCCAGCAGCGACTCAGGGACAGTCTATGGCTACACCTTC | CASSDSGTVYGYTF
TRBJ1-1 | TRBV6-2/TRBV6-3 | - | - | TGTGCCACCCGGGGGGGCACTGAAGCTTTCTTT | CATRGGTEAFF
TRBJ2-7 | TRBV29-1 | - | - | TGCAGCGTTGAAGGTTACCAGGATATGCCCGTGGACGAGCAGTACTTC | CSVEGYQDMPVDEQYF
TRBJ2-7 | TRBV9 | - | - | TGTGCCAGCAGCGTAGCCGAGGGGTCCGAGCAGTACTTC | CASSVAEGSEQYF
TRBJ2-3 | TRBV7-8 | - | TRBD2 | TGTGCCAGCAGTTTAACCGGGACTAGGATTCTTAGAGATACGCAGTATTTT | CASSLTGTRILRDTQYF
TRBJ2-7 | TRBV20-1 | - | - | TGCAGTGCTAGAGAGGAGGCCACCTTCTACGAGCAGTACTTC | CSAREEATFYEQYF
TRBJ1-5 | TRBV4-1 | - | - | TGCGCCAGCAGCCAAGAGGAGGGACTCAGGCAGCCCCAGCATTTT | CASSQEEGLRQPQHF